The rows below give T cell receptor beta chains drawn from one sample of a study of blood T cells in healthy people across ages. From the 5' RACE reads, TCRdb called clonotypes with MiXCR, one entry per CDR3 protein. This table holds about 930,000 distinct CDR3 sequences, 25% to 35% found once. This same sample was also part of a study on T cells of mothers and their children.

Sequencing was performed on blood. These receptors all come from a woman aged 40 to 50 in good health. CDR3s include the opening cysteine and the closing phenylalanine or tryptophan. Each record gives: CDR3 protein, CDR3 DNA, J gene, clone size, D gene, CDR3 length, V gene. D genes are given only for firm matches. Expanded clones get a size class; other rows say once, few or many, or leave the size out.

CASSSHRQAAGEQYF	TGTGCCAGCAGTTCACACCGACAGGCGGCGGGCGAGCAGTACTTC	TRBJ2-7	NA	NA	15	TRBV6-6
CAGSQDLTTDTQYF	TGTGCCGGCAGCCAAGACCTCACCACAGATACGCAGTATTTT	TRBJ2-3	NA	NA	14	TRBV3-1
CSARGPEGGARGGYEQYF	TGCAGTGCTAGGGGGCCTGAAGGAGGGGCTCGCGGGGGGTACGAGCAGTACTTC	TRBJ2-7	NA	TRBD2	18	TRBV20-1
CASSPEANYGYTF	TGTGCCAGCAGTCCTGAGGCGAATTATGGCTACACCTTC	TRBJ1-2	many	NA	13	TRBV6-4
CASSPRTRDSPLHF	TGTGCCAGCAGCCCGCGGACTCGGGATTCACCCCTCCACTTT	TRBJ1-6	many	NA	14	TRBV11-1
CASSKDDSGRAYEQFF	TGCGCCAGCAGCAAAGACGACAGCGGGAGGGCCTATGAGCAGTTCTTC	TRBJ2-1	NA	TRBD2	16	TRBV4-1
CASSRTGGVTGANVLTF	TGTGCCAGCAGCCGAACAGGGGGCGTTACTGGGGCCAACGTCCTGACTTTC	TRBJ2-6	many	TRBD1	17	TRBV12-3/TRBV12-4
CASSFAATKVETQYF	TGTGCCAGCAGCTTTGCAGCAACGAAAGTGGAGACCCAGTACTTC	TRBJ2-5	many	NA	15	TRBV5-6
CASRPYSNQPQHF	TGTGCCAGCAGGCCGTATAGCAATCAGCCCCAGCATTTT	TRBJ1-5	few	NA	13	TRBV28
CASSPGDNTYGYTF	TGTGCCAGCAGTCCTGGGGACAACACCTATGGCTACACCTTC	TRBJ1-2	NA	NA	14	TRBV7-8
CSVGTTGERGWGHTF	TGCAGCGTTGGTACGACAGGGGAACGAGGTTGGGGCCACACCTTC	TRBJ1-2	NA	TRBD1	15	TRBV29-1
CASSSRRGFDPETQYF	TGTGCCAGCAGCTCTCGGCGGGGGTTTGATCCAGAGACCCAGTACTTC	TRBJ2-5	many	TRBD2	16	TRBV11-3
CATNRDPGRGNEKLFF	TGTGCCACCAACAGAGATCCGGGGAGGGGGAATGAAAAACTGTTTTTT	TRBJ1-4	NA	NA	16	TRBV15
CASSLGGSEDNSPLHF	TGTGCCAGCAGTTTAGGGGGATCTGAGGATAATTCACCCCTCCACTTT	TRBJ1-6	many	NA	16	TRBV27
CASSFYAGNQPQHF	TGTGCCAGCAGTTTTTACGCAGGCAATCAGCCCCAGCATTTT	TRBJ1-5	NA	NA	14	TRBV28
CASSFERDRGQTDTQYF	TGTGCCAGCAGTTTCGAGCGGGACAGGGGACAGACAGATACGCAGTATTTT	TRBJ2-3	NA	TRBD1	17	TRBV27
CASSLLGTGAATEAFF	TGTGCCAGCAGTTTACTGGGGACAGGGGCGGCCACTGAAGCTTTCTTT	TRBJ1-1	NA	TRBD1	16	TRBV27
CASSLAGARSQPQHF	TGTGCCAGCAGTTTAGCAGGGGCGCGAAGTCAGCCCCAGCATTTT	TRBJ1-5	few	NA	15	TRBV28
CSAPQGVTYEQYF	TGCAGTGCCCCACAGGGGGTCACCTACGAGCAGTACTTC	TRBJ2-7	many	TRBD1	13	TRBV20-1
CASSQGQINNEQFF	TGTGCCAGCAGCCAGGGACAGATAAACAATGAGCAGTTCTTC	TRBJ2-1	NA	TRBD1	14	TRBV14
CASSLAQTAEQFF	TGTGCTAGCAGCTTAGCGCAGACGGCTGAGCAGTTCTTC	TRBJ2-1	many	NA	13	TRBV7-7
CASSLSPTRSSYNEQFF	TGCGCCAGCAGCTTGTCCCCGACACGTAGCTCCTACAATGAGCAGTTCTTC	TRBJ2-1	NA	NA	17	TRBV5-1
CASRSGGRDEQYF	TGTGCCAGCAGGTCCGGGGGTCGGGACGAGCAGTACTTC	TRBJ2-7	NA	NA	13	TRBV12-3/TRBV12-4
CASSAAGVTNEQFF	TGTGCCAGCAGTGCGGCGGGGGTTACCAATGAGCAGTTCTTC	TRBJ2-1	few	TRBD2	14	TRBV6-4
CASTGGPSREQYF	TGTGCCAGCACAGGGGGCCCCAGTCGGGAGCAGTACTTC	TRBJ2-5	NA	TRBD1	13	TRBV2
CASSSKDNPGEQYF	TGTGCCAGCAGCTCCAAGGACAATCCGGGCGAGCAGTACTTC	TRBJ2-7	few	NA	14	TRBV7-2
CASSQGNSHPYNEQFF	TGCGCCAGCAGCCAAGGTAATAGCCACCCCTACAATGAGCAGTTCTTC	TRBJ2-1	NA	NA	16	TRBV4-1
CSAGQGFYEQYF	TGCAGTGCCGGACAGGGCTTCTACGAGCAGTACTTC	TRBJ2-7	NA	TRBD1	12	TRBV20-1
CASSPSGAGGTDTQYF	TGTGCCAGCAGCCCCAGCGGGGCCGGGGGCACAGATACGCAGTATTTT	TRBJ2-3	many	TRBD2	16	TRBV7-2
CASSFRTRFNEQFF	TGTGCCAGCAGCTTCCGGACCCGCTTTAATGAGCAGTTCTTC	TRBJ2-1	many	NA	14	TRBV7-3
CASSLDRMRDTEAFF	TGTGCCAGCAGTTTAGACAGGATGAGAGACACTGAAGCTTTCTTT	TRBJ1-1	NA	NA	15	TRBV12-3/TRBV12-4
CATSMDRPYNEQFF	TGTGCCACCAGTATGGACAGACCTTACAATGAGCAGTTCTTC	TRBJ2-1	NA	NA	14	TRBV24-1
CASSSGTGTQAKNIQYF	TGTGCCAGCAGCTCCGGGACAGGGACGCAAGCCAAAAACATTCAGTACTTC	TRBJ2-4	many	TRBD1	17	TRBV7-3
CASKVGANTEAFF	TGTGCCAGCAAGGTGGGTGCGAACACTGAAGCTTTCTTT	TRBJ1-1	NA	NA	13	TRBV27
CSVRQVDGYTF	TGCAGCGTTCGACAGGTTGATGGCTACACCTTC	TRBJ1-2	few	NA	11	TRBV29-1
CSARGIAMSTDTQYF	TGCAGTGCTAGAGGAATAGCGATGAGCACAGATACGCAGTATTTT	TRBJ2-3	NA	NA	15	TRBV20-1
CASSRRGNQETQYF	TGTGCCAGCAGCCGCCGGGGCAATCAAGAGACCCAGTACTTC	TRBJ2-5	NA	NA	14	TRBV11-1
CASSLYLTGEAFF	TGTGCCAGCAGCCTTTATCTGACGGGTGAAGCTTTCTTT	TRBJ1-1	NA	NA	13	TRBV27
CSVDGTEAYNEQFF	TGCAGCGTTGACGGGACAGAGGCCTACAATGAGCAGTTCTTC	TRBJ2-1	many	TRBD1	14	TRBV29-1
CASSAQFATNEKLFF	TGTGCCAGCAGCGCACAGTTTGCAACTAATGAAAAACTGTTTTTT	TRBJ1-4	NA	NA	15	TRBV12-3/TRBV12-4
CASSLALVQETQYF	TGTGCCAGCAGCTTAGCACTAGTTCAAGAGACCCAGTACTTC	TRBJ2-5	NA	NA	14	TRBV7-2
CASSLRPLGQADTQYF	TGCGCCAGCAGCTTGAGGCCTCTAGGTCAGGCAGATACGCAGTATTTT	TRBJ2-3	many	NA	16	TRBV5-1
CASSQTGTGGSRGANVLTF	TGTGCCAGCAGCCAAACCGGGACAGGGGGCTCCCGTGGGGCCAACGTCCTGACTTTC	TRBJ2-6	many	TRBD1	19	TRBV3-1
CAGSHTAGTGYTF	TGTGCCGGCAGCCATACAGCCGGGACTGGCTACACCTTC	TRBJ1-2	NA	NA	13	TRBV7-8
CSAQGEFLAEQYF	TGCAGCGCCCAGGGGGAGTTTTTGGCCGAGCAGTACTTC	TRBJ2-7	few	TRBD1	13	TRBV29-1
CASNLNSYGERFF	TGTGCCAGCAATTTGAACAGCTACGGTGAGCGGTTCTTC	TRBJ2-1	NA	NA	13	TRBV27
CASSLARAGANVLTF	TGTGCCAGCAGCTTAGCGCGCGCTGGGGCCAACGTCCTGACTTTC	TRBJ2-6	many	NA	15	TRBV7-2
CASSDGTKNIQYF	TGTGCCAGCAGCGACGGGACAAAAAACATTCAGTACTTC	TRBJ2-4	many	NA	13	TRBV7-2
CASSLRQEQETQYF	TGTGCCAGCAGCTTACGACAGGAGCAAGAGACCCAGTACTTC	TRBJ2-5	NA	NA	14	TRBV7-9
CASSLRDSTEETQYF	TGTGCCAGCAGTTTGAGGGACAGTACCGAGGAGACCCAGTACTTC	TRBJ2-5	NA	TRBD1	15	TRBV12-3/TRBV12-4